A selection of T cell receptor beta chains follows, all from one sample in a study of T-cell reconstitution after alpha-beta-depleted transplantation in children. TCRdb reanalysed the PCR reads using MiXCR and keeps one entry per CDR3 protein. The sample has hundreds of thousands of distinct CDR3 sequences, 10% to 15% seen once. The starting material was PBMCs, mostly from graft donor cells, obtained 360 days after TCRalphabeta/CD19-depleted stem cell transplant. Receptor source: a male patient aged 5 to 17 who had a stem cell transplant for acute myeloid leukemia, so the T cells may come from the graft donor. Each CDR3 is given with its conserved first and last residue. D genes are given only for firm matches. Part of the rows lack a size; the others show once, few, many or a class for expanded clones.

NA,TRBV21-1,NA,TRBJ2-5,CASSKEQGCGETQYF,TGTGCCAGCAGCAAAGAGCAGGGGTGCGGGGAGACCCAGTACTTC
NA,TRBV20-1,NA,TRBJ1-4,CSARDHAGAPNEKLFF,TGCAGTGCTAGAGATCACGCGGGGGCCCCTAATGAAAAACTGTTTTTT
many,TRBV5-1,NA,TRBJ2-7,CASRVDGYNEQYF,TGCGCCAGCAGAGTGGACGGCTACAACGAGCAGTACTTC
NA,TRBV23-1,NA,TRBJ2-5,CASSQSRQAIPKETQYF,TGCGCCAGCAGTCAATCTCGACAGGCCATACCTAAAGAGACCCAGTACTTC
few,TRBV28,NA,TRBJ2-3,CASSPGTVLITDTQYF,TGTGCCAGCAGCCCGGGTACCGTACTCATCACAGATACGCAGTATTTT
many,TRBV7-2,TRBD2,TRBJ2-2,CASSSLAGGDTGELFF,TGTGCCAGCAGCAGCTTAGCGGGAGGGGACACCGGGGAGCTGTTTTTT
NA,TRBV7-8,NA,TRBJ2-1,CASSFSMGVEQFF,TGTGCCAGCAGCTTCAGTATGGGCGTCGAGCAGTTCTTC
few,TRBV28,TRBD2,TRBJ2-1,CASSATGLAGVGGYNEQFF,TGTGCCAGCAGTGCAACGGGACTAGCGGGAGTAGGGGGCTACAATGAGCAGTTCTTC
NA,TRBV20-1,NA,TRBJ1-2,CSASWETYGYTF,TGCAGTGCTAGCTGGGAGACATATGGCTACACCTTC
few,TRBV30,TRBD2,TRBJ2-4,CAWSVGAGGPMNIQYF,TGTGCCTGGAGTGTAGGGGCGGGAGGGCCGATGAACATTCAGTACTTC
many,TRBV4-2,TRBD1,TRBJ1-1,CASSQEGGQADTEAFF,TGTGCCAGCAGCCAAGAAGGGGGACAGGCGGACACTGAAGCTTTCTTT
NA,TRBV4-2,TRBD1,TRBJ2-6,CASSQDSTRDRGPVLTF,TGTGCCAGCAGCCAAGATTCAACCCGGGACAGGGGCCCCGTCCTGACTTTC
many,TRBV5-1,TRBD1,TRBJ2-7,CASSLVTGVHEQYF,TGCGCCAGCAGCTTGGTGACAGGGGTCCACGAGCAGTACTTC
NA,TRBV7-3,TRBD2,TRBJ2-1,CTSSLLGLAGGPRYNEQFF,TGTACCAGCAGTTTACTGGGGCTAGCGGGAGGGCCTAGGTACAATGAGCAGTTCTTC
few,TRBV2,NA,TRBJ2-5,CASTDGAQYF,TGTGCCAGCACCGACGGAGCCCAGTACTTC
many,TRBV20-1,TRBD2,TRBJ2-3,CSASFSGTSTDTQYF,TGCAGTGCTTCTTTCAGCGGGACTAGCACAGATACGCAGTATTTT
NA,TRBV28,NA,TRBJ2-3,CASTAVKGRPGTDTQYF,TGTGCCAGCACCGCGGTGAAGGGGCGCCCCGGCACAGATACGCAGTATTTT
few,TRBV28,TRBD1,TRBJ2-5,CASRPQGAEETQYF,TGTGCCAGCAGGCCCCAGGGGGCGGAGGAGACCCAGTACTTC
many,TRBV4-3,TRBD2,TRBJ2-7,CASSHGLAGGEQYF,TGCGCCAGCAGCCATGGACTAGCGGGAGGCGAGCAGTACTTC
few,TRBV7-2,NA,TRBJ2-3,CASSLSVRTDTQYF,TGTGCCAGCAGCTTAAGTGTGCGGACAGATACGCAGTATTTT
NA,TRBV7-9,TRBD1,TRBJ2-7,CASSLPPGQNSYEQYF,TGTGCCAGCAGCTTACCTCCGGGACAGAACTCCTACGAGCAGTACTTC
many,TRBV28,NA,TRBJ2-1,CASYTEWGYNEQFF,TGTGCCAGCTACACTGAATGGGGCTACAATGAGCAGTTCTTC
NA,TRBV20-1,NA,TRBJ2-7,CSARVRTRFYYEQYF,TGCAGTGCTAGAGTTCGGACAAGATTCTATTACGAGCAGTACTTC
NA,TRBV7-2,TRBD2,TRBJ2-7,CASSSSGSPSYEQYF,TGTGCCAGCAGCTCAAGCGGGAGCCCCTCCTACGAGCAGTACTTC
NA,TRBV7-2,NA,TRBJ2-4,CASSLAQGYKNIQYF,TGTGCCAGCAGCTTAGCCCAGGGATACAAAAACATTCAGTACTTC
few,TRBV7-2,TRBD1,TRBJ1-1,CASREEGTGKNTEAFF,TGTGCCAGCAGGGAGGAGGGGACAGGGAAAAACACTGAAGCTTTCTTT
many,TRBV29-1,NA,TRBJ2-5,CSVGHETQYF,TGCAGCGTTGGCCACGAGACCCAGTACTTC
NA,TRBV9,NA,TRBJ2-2,CASSVDPYANTGELFF,TGTGCCAGCAGCGTAGATCCATACGCGAACACCGGGGAGCTGTTTTTT
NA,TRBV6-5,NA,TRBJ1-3,CASSFQGRNTIYF,TGTGCCAGCAGTTTCCAGGGGCGAAACACCATATATTTT
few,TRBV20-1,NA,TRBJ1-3,CSARDGTWRTIYF,TGCAGTGCTAGAGATGGCACTTGGAGGACCATATATTTT
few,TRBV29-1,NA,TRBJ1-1,CSVGPGVLGNTEAFF,TGCAGCGTCGGACCAGGGGTCTTAGGTAACACTGAAGCTTTCTTT
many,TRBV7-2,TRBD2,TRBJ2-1,CASNELAGLLNEQFF,TGTGCCAGCAACGAACTAGCGGGACTTCTCAATGAGCAGTTCTTC
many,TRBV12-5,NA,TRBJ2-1,CASGPGLISYNEQFF,TGTGCTAGTGGTCCGGGACTCATCTCCTACAATGAGCAGTTCTTC
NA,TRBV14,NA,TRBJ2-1,CASSQGGSLFSYNEQFF,TGTGCCAGCAGCCAAGGGGGGTCCCTCTTTTCCTACAATGAGCAGTTCTTC
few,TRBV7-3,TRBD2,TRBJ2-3,CASSLTPGLTSTDTQYF,TGTGCCAGCAGCTTAACTCCGGGACTAACTAGCACAGATACGCAGTATTTT
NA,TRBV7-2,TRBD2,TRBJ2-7,CASSYRRLATYEQYF,TGTGCCAGCAGCTACCGCCGACTAGCGACCTACGAGCAGTACTTC
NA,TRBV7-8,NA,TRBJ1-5,CASSHRESNQPQHF,TGTGCCAGCAGCCACCGGGAAAGCAATCAGCCCCAGCATTTT
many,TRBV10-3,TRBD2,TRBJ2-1,CAISHGLLAGDRWEEQFF,TGTGCCATCAGCCACGGACTACTAGCGGGGGACCGTTGGGAGGAGCAGTTCTTC
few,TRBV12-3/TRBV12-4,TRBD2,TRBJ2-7,CASSMRVAGGPLFYEQYF,TGTGCCAGCAGTATGAGGGTAGCGGGAGGCCCTCTCTTCTACGAGCAGTACTTC
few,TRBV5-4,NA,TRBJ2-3,CASSLAWISTDTQYF,TGTGCCAGCAGCTTGGCTTGGATCAGCACAGATACGCAGTATTTT
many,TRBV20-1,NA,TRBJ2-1,CSARIGGGSDEQFF,TGCAGTGCTAGGATAGGGGGGGGAAGCGATGAGCAGTTCTTC
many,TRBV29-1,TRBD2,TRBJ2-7,CSVGRLAGAGEQYF,TGCAGCGTAGGCCGACTAGCGGGAGCAGGGGAGCAGTACTTC